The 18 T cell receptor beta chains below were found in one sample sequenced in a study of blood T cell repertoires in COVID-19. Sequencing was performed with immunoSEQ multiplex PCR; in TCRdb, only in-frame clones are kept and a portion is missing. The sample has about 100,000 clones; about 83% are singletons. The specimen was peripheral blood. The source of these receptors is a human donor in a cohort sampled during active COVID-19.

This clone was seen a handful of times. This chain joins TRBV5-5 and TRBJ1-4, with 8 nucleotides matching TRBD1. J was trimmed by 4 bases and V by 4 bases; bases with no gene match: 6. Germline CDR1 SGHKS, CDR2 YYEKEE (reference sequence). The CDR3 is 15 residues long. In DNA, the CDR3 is TGTGCCAGCAGCGAACCGGGACAGGATAATGAAAAACTGTTTTTT. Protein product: CASSEPGQDNEKLFF. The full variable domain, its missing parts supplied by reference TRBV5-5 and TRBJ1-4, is DAGVTQSPTHLIKTRGQQVTLRCSPISGHKSVSWYQQVLGQGPQFIFQYYEKEERGRGNFPDRFSARQFPNYSSELNVNALLLGDSALYLCASSEPGQDNEKLFFGSGTQLSVL.

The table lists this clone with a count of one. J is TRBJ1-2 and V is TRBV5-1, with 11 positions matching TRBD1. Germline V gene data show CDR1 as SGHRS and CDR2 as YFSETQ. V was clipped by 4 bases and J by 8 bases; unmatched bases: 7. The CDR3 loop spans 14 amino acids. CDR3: CASSLGQGASGYTF. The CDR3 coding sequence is TGCGCCAGCAGCCTAGGACAGGGGGCGAGCGGCTACACCTTC.

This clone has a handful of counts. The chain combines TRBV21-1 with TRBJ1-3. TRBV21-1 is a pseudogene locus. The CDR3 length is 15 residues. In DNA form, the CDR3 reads TGTGCCAGCAGCAAAGACGGGATATCAGGAAACACCATATATTTT. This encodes CASSKDGISGNTIYF.

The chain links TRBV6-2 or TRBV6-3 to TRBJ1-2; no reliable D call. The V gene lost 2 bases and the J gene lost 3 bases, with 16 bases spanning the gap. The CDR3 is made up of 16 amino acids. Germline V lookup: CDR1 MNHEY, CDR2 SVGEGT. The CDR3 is CASSYPSGLAHYGYTF. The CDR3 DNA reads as TGTGCCAGCAGTTACCCGAGCGGACTGGCGCACTATGGCTACACCTTC.

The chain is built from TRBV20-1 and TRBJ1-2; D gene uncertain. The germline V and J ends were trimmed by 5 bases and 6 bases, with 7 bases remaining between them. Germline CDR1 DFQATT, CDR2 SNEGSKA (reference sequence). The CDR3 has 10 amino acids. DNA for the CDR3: TGCAGTGCTCCCCAAAATGGCTACACCTTC. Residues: CSAPQNGYTF.

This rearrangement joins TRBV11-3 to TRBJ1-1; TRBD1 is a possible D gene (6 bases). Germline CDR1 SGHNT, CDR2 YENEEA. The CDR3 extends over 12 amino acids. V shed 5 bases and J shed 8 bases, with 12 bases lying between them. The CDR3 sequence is CASSREGTEAFF. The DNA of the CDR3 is TGTGCCAGCAGCAGAGAGGGGACAGAAGCTTTCTTT.

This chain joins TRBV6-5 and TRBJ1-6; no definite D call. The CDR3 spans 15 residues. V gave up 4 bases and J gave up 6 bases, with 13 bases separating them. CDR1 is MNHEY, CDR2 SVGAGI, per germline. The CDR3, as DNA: TGTGCCAGCAGTTTAAGCCCAACCCCTAATTCACCCCTCCACTTT. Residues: CASSLSPTPNSPLHF.

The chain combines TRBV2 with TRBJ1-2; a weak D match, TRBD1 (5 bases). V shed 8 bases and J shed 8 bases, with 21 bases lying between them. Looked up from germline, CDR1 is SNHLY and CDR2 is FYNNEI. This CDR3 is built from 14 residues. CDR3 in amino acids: CASFYWGGRGGYTF. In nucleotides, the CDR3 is TGTGCCAGCTTTTATTGGGGGGGAAGAGGAGGCTACACCTTC.

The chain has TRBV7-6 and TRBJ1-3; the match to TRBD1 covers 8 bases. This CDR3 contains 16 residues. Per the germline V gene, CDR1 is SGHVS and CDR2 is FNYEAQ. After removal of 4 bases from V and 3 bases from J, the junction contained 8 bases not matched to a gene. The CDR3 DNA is TGTGCCAGCAGCTCAGGGGGCGCGGGAAGTGGAAACACCATATATTTT. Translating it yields CASSSGGAGSGNTIYF.

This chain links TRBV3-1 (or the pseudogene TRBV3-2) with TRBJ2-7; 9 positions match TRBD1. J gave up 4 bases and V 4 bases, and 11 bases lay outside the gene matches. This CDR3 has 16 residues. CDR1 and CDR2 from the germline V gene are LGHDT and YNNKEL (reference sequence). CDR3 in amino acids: CASSRSGTGIWYEQYF. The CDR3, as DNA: TGTGCCAGCAGCCGTTCCGGGACAGGGATATGGTACGAGCAGTACTTC.

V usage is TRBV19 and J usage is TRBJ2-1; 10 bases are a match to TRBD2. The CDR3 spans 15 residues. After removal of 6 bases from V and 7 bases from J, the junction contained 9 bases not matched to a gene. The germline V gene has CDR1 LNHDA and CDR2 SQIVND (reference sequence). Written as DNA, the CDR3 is TGTGCCAGTAGCTTCCTAGCGGGGGCCTCAAATGAGCAGTTCTTC. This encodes CASSFLAGASNEQFF.

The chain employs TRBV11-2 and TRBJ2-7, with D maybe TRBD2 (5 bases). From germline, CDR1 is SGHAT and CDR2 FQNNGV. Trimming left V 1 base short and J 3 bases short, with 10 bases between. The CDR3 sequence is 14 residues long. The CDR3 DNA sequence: TGTGCCAGCAGCTTAGTGGGCAGCGGCTACGAGCAGTACTTC. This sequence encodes CASSLVGSGYEQYF.

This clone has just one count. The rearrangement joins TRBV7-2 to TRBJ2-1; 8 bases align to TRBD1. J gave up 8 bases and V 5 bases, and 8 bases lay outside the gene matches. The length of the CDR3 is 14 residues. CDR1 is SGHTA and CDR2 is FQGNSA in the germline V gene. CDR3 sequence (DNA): TGTGCCAGCAGCCCGACAGGGGTATTTCATGAGCAGTTCTTC. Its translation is CASSPTGVFHEQFF.

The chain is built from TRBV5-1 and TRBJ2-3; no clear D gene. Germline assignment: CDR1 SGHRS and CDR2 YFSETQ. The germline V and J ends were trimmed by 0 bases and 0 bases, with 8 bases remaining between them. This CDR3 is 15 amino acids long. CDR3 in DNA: TGCGCCAGCAGCTTGGGGCGGAGTAGCACAGATACGCAGTATTTT. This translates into CASSLGRSSTDTQYF. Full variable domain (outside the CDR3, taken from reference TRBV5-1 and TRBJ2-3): KAGVTQTPRYLIKTRGQQVTLSCSPISGHRSVSWYQQTPGQGLQFLFEYFSETQRNKGNFPGRFSGRQFSNSRSEMNVSTLELGDSALYLCASSLGRSSTDTQYFGPGTRLTVL.

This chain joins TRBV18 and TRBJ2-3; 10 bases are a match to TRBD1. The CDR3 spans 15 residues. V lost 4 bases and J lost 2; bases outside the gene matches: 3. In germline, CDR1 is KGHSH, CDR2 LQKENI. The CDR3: CASSQGTGDTDTQYF. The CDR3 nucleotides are TGTGCCAGCTCACAAGGGACAGGGGACACAGATACGCAGTATTTT.

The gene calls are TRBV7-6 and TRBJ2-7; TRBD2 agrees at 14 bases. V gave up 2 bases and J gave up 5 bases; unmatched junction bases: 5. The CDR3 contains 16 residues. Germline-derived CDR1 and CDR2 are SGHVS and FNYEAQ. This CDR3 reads CASSLRTSGRLNEQYF. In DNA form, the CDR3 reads TGTGCCAGCAGCTTAAGGACTAGCGGGAGGTTAAACGAGCAGTACTTC.

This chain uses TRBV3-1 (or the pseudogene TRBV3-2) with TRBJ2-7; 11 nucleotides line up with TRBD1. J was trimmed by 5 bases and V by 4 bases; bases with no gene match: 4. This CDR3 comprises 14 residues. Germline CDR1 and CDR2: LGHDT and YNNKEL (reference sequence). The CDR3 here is CASSLTGQGDEQYF. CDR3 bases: TGTGCCAGCAGCCTGACGGGACAGGGGGACGAGCAGTACTTC.

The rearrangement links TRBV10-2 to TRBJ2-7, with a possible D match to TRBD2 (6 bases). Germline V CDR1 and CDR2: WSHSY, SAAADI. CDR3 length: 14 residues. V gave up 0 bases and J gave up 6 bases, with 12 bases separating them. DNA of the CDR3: TGCGCCAGCAGTGAGTCTCCCCGGGAGCTCGAGCAGTACTTC. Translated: CASSESPRELEQYF.